This entry concerns a single T cell receptor (beta chain). All enrollees were about 18 to 90 years old and from under 25 US areas. Cohorts were based on clinical histories the participants reported. This sample is drawn from a study of blood T cell repertoires in COVID-19. Study-level background: Specimens from acute and convalescent COVID-19 originated in the United States, Italy and Spain.

In the source study's methods: By means of reference gene primer amplification, nucleated cell counts were estimated. Using immunoSEQ multiplex PCR, the repertoire was profiled, and TCRdb retains in-frame clones only, with some absent. V and J calls and clone size are those listed in that table; D and trimming were worked out from the DNA. The sample records about 360,000 clones, roughly 87% being singletons. Sequencing input: PBMCs or T cells enriched from blood (not recorded which). The sequence was collected from a woman in her thirties or forties with acute COVID-19.

CDR3 amino acids: CASSRGQGAPYEQYF. CDR3 coding DNA: TGTGCCAGCAGCCGCGGACAGGGGGCTCCCTACGAGCAGTACTTC. V is TRBV3-1 (or the pseudogene TRBV3-2) and J is TRBJ2-7; the match to TRBD1 covers 11 bases. Per the germline V gene, CDR1 is LGHDT and CDR2 is YNNKEL (reference sequence). The CDR3 is made up of 15 amino acids. The ends lost 4 bases at V and 2 bases at J; junction bases unmatched: 4.